This TCR beta chain was captured by sequencing in a study of blood T cell repertoires in COVID-19. Across the whole study: Some COVID-19 samples were acute and others convalescent; all came from the United States, Italy and Spain.

Per the study methods: Researchers report that nucleated cell counts were estimated from reference gene primer amplification. Method: immunoSEQ multiplex PCR; TCRdb's copy keeps in-frame clones and lacks some. The V and J calls and clone size are taken from that table; D and trimming were inferred from the DNA. This table has some 200,000 clones, approximately 84% appearing once. The ends lost 2 bases at V and 5 bases at J; junction bases unmatched: 14. The CDR3 runs 18 residues. Germline lookup yields CDR1 SGHNT and CDR2 YYREEE (reference sequence). The clonotype comes from a woman aged 50 to 60 with active or convalescent COVID-19. This rearrangement joins TRBV5-4 to TRBJ2-2; 8 nucleotides match TRBD2. The sample comprised peripheral blood. This CDR3 is CASSLPARPGGSTGELFF. CDR3 bases: TGTGCCAGCAGCTTACCAGCACGACCGGGAGGGTCAACCGGGGAGCTGTTTTTT.